This entry is about one TCR beta chain. Antigen unknown. The sample comes from a study of blood T cells in healthy people across ages. Then a second PCR, running roughly 6 to 12 cycles, was carried out with a sample-barcoded 5' primer and a J-beta primer mix. TCRdb passed the 5' RACE reads through MiXCR, listing each CDR3 protein once. The sample shows over 1,500,000 distinct CDR3 sequences, just under 50% of them seen only once. Findings and limits, study-wide: There was no known CMV status for donors, so expanded clonotype changes were possibly confounded. In these data, TCR beta diversity tracked strongly with naive T cell percentage. Unsorted PBMCs ruled out conclusive naive versus antigen-experienced comparison.

Trimming removed 3 bases from V and 6 bases from J, with 18 bases in between. CDR3 size: 15 residues. The V gene's germline CDR1 is SNHLY and CDR2 FYNNEI. Each sample had at least 6 million PBMCs isolated. Sample: blood. V usage is TRBV2 and J usage is TRBJ2-7; D possibly uses TRBD1 or TRBD2 (7 bases each). This sequence was found in a woman between 40 and 55 years old in good health. The CDR3 nucleotides read TGTGCCAGCAGTGACGGTGGGAGGGGGCAGGGCGAGCAGTACTTC. Translating it yields CASSDGGRGQGEQYF.